This T cell receptor beta chain came from a study of blood T cell repertoires in COVID-19. Study in general: Sites across the United States, Italy and Spain contributed samples from acute and convalescent COVID-19.

This clone was observed once. Profiled with immunoSEQ multiplex PCR; TCRdb holds only in-frame clones, not every one. The data show around 230,000 clones, about 86% seen once. V gave up 3 bases and J gave up 0 bases, with 7 bases separating them. Germline-derived CDR1 and CDR2 are SGDLS and YYNGEE. The CDR3 extends over 14 amino acids. The TCR comes from a woman aged 45-60 years with acute or convalescent COVID-19. Sequencing used peripheral blood. The rearrangement links TRBV9 to TRBJ1-3; possibly TRBD1 for D (5 bases). CDR3 amino acids: CASSGGRSGNTIYF. DNA of the CDR3: TGTGCCAGCAGCGGGGGCCGCTCTGGAAACACCATATATTTT. The whole variable domain, remainder taken from reference TRBV9 and TRBJ1-3, is DSGVTQTPKHLITATGQRVTLRCSPRSGDLSVYWYQQSLDQGLQFLIQYYNGEERAKGNILERFSAQQFPDLHSELNLSSLELGDSALYFCASSGGRSGNTIYFGEGSWLTVV.